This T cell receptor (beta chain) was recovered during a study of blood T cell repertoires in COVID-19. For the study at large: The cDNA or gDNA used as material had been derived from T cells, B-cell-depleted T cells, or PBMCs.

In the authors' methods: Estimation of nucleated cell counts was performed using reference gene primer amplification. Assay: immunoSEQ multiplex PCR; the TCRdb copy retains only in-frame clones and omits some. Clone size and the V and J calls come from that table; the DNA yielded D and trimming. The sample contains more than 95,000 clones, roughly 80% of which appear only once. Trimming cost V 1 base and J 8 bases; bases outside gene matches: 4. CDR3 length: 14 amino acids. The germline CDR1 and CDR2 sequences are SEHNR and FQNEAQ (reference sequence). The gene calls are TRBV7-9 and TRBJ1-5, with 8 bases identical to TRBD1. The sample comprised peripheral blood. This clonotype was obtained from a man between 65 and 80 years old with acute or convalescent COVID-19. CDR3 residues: CASSLGNRGEPQHF. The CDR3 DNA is TGTGCCAGCAGCTTAGGAAACAGGGGGGAGCCCCAGCATTTT. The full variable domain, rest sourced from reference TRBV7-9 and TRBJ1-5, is DTGVSQNPRHKITKRGQNVTFRCDPISEHNRLYWYRQTLGQGPEFLTYFQNEAQLEKSRLLSDRFSAERPKGSFSTLEIQRTEQGDSAMYLCASSLGNRGEPQHFGDGTRLSIL.